This T cell receptor (beta chain) was retrieved from a study of OX40 agonist ivuxolimab in advanced cancers. The method was immunoSEQ multiplex PCR; TCRdb's version includes in-frame clones alone and lacks a portion of them. The table has tens of thousands of clones, about 85% seen once. As concerns this clone: No antigen is known for it.

The timepoints at which blood was sampled were baseline, cycle 4 day 1, and cycle 7 day 1. Overall study results and limits: People who partly responded at 0.1-3.0 mg/kg had some of the least clonal expansion seen.

The CDR3 runs to 13 residues. Germline CDR1 and CDR2: SNHLY and FYNNEI. The J segment lost 6 bases and the V segment lost 8 bases, leaving 2 bases of the junction unmatched. Sample: CD4+ or CD8+ T cells sorted from blood, taken in a trial of the OX40 agonist ivuxolimab. The rearrangement joins TRBV2 to TRBJ1-4; 11 positions match TRBD1. The sequence came from an adult with an advanced solid tumor such as melanoma, head and neck, liver or kidney cancer. Here the CDR3 reads CASLGQGDEKLFF. The CDR3 DNA reads TGTGCCAGCTTGGGACAGGGGGATGAAAAACTGTTTTTT. Supplemented by reference TRBV2 and TRBJ1-4, the full variable domain reads EPEVTQTPSHQVTQMGQEVILRCVPISNHLYFYWYRQILGQKVEFLVSFYNNEISEKSEIFDDQFSVERPDGSNFTLKIRSTKLEDSAMYFCASLGQGDEKLFFGSGTQLSVL.